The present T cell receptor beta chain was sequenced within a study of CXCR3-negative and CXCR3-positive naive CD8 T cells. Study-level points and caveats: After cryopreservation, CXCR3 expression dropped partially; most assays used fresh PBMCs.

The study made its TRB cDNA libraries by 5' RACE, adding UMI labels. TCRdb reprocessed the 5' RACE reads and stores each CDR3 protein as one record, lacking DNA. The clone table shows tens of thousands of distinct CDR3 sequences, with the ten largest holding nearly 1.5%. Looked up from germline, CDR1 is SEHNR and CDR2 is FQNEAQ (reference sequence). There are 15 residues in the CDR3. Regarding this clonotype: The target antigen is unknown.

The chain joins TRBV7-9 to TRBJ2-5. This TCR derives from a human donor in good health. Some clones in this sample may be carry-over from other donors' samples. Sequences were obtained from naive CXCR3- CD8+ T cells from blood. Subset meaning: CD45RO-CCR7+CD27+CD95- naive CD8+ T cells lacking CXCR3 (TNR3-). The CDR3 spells CASSLAVRLQETQYF.